The clone carrying this T cell receptor beta chain was observed a few times. Germline V gene data show CDR1 as SQVTM and CDR2 as ANQGSEA. The CDR3 contains 13 residues. Trimming pared 6 bases from V and 4 bases from J, leaving 15 bases between. Method: immunoSEQ multiplex PCR; TCRdb's copy keeps in-frame clones and lacks some. Of roughly 150,000 clones listed, around 80% are singletons. The data belong to a study of blood T cell repertoires in COVID-19. Across the whole study: Samples came from the United States, Italy and Spain, spanning acute and convalescent COVID-19.

V gene TRBV29-1 combines with J gene TRBJ1-2; D is unclear. The source material was peripheral blood. The receptor comes from a man in his sixties with acute or convalescent COVID-19. The CDR3 coding sequence is TGCAGCGTGGGTGAGGGTGGCGGCTATGGCTACACCTTC. Amino acids: CSVGEGGGYGYTF.